These 18 T cell receptor beta chains share one sample of origin, sequenced in a study of CD4 T cells in relation to SARS-CoV-2 and coronaviruses. The unexposed donors gave CD4+ T cells in about 2010-2019, prior to COVID-19. CD4+ T cells were isolated from the cells after around 9 days of culture. No antigen has been assigned to these receptors. Sequencing was performed with immunoSEQ multiplex PCR; in TCRdb, only in-frame clones are kept and a portion is missing. The sample lists about 26,000 clones; 70% to 80% were seen once. The sequencing input was CD4+ T cells from PBMCs, cultured in vitro. These receptors originate from a human donor in good health.

In its sample, this clone was seen a few times. The chain joins TRBV10-3 to TRBJ1-1, with unresolved D. V was clipped by 0 bases and J by 4 bases, with 3 bases between them. The CDR3 spans 12 residues. The germline CDR1 and CDR2 sequences are ENHRY and SYGVKD. DNA of the CDR3: TGTGCCATCAGTGAGTCTTTCACTGAAGCTTTCTTT. This gives the protein CAISESFTEAFF.

This clone was seen a few times. This chain joins TRBV12-5 and TRBJ2-2; 7 positions match TRBD2. The CDR3 loop spans 14 amino acids. CDR1 and CDR2 (germline): LGHNT, FRNRAP. With 1 base clipped from V and 6 bases from J, the junction kept 2 bases outside the gene matches. CDR3 loop: CASGLGTSPGELFF. The CDR3 DNA reads as TGTGCTAGTGGTTTGGGGACTAGTCCCGGGGAGCTGTTTTTT.

J is TRBJ1-6 and V is TRBV7-2; no clear D gene. V lost 1 base, J lost 19 bases, and 17 bases lay in between. Germline assignment: CDR1 SGHTA and CDR2 FQGNSA. The CDR3 contains 13 residues. In nucleotides, the CDR3 is TGTGCCAGCAGCTTAGGTAGCGGGTTGGACTTTCACTTT. Its protein product is CASSLGSGLDFHF.

The gene calls are TRBV6-2 or TRBV6-3 and TRBJ1-5; TRBD1 matches 8 bases. This CDR3 spans 13 amino acids. Per the germline V gene, CDR1 is MNHEY and CDR2 is SVGEGT. V was clipped by 4 bases and J by 6 bases; unmatched bases: 2. The CDR3 DNA reads as TGTGCCAGCAGTTCGGACAGGGTTCAGCCCCAGCATTTT. Its protein product is CASSSDRVQPQHF.

The table lists this clone with a few counts. The DNA of the CDR3 is TGTGCCAGCGTACCCGGAACAGATGAAAAACTGTTTTTT. Translation: CASVPGTDEKLFF. The J gene is TRBJ1-4, the V gene TRBV7-9; no clear D. The CDR3 runs to 13 residues. The V end was cut by 8 bases, the J end by 6 bases, with 13 bases between. Germline-derived CDR1 and CDR2 are SEHNR and FQNEAQ (reference sequence).

The chain has TRBV6-5 and TRBJ2-7; D might be TRBD2 (5 bases). The CDR3 spans 16 residues. V dropped 0 bases and J dropped 6 bases, with 18 bases sitting between them. The germline gives CDR1 MNHEY, CDR2 SVGAGI. The CDR3 here is CASSYSRAPSLGEQYF. DNA of the CDR3: TGTGCCAGCAGTTACTCCCGGGCCCCCTCACTAGGCGAGCAGTACTTC.

The chain is built from TRBV11-2 and TRBJ2-3; D is possibly TRBD2 (5 bases). V was shortened by 2 bases and J by 6 bases, with 9 bases between the two germline ends. The CDR3 runs to 13 residues. The germline V gene encodes CDR1 SGHAT and CDR2 FQNNGV. CDR3: CASSLMSGDTQYF. The CDR3 bases are TGTGCCAGCAGCTTAATGTCGGGGGATACGCAGTATTTT.

This clone was observed a handful of times. J is TRBJ1-6 and V is TRBV7-9; D not certain. Trimming removed 1 base at V and 12 bases at J, with 13 bases between. CDR3 size: 14 residues. CDR1 is SEHNR, CDR2 FQNEAQ, per germline (reference sequence). This CDR3 is CASSLVRGGGPLHF. The CDR3 DNA reads TGTGCCAGCAGCTTAGTTCGGGGAGGTGGACCCCTCCACTTT.

The V and J genes are TRBV12-5 and TRBJ1-2; 8 bases agree with TRBD1. The CDR3 has 16 residues. Trimming took 0 bases from V and 6 from J; bases not matched to a gene: 9. Germline V gene lookup returns CDR1 LGHNT and CDR2 FRNRAP. The CDR3 DNA sequence: TGTGCTAGTGGTTTGGTACCCCGGACAGGGACGGATGGCTACACCTTC. Translating it yields CASGLVPRTGTDGYTF.

The sample holds one count of this clone. The chain links TRBV11-2 to TRBJ1-1; D remains unclear. Germline loops: CDR1 SGHAT, CDR2 FQNNGV. The germline V and J ends were trimmed by 4 bases and 10 bases, with 13 bases remaining between them. The CDR3 is 12 residues long. CDR3 sequence: CASSSPPRRAFF. Here the CDR3 DNA reads TGTGCCAGCAGCTCGCCTCCACGGAGAGCTTTCTTT.

The V call is TRBV4-3, the J call TRBJ1-1; weak D call: TRBD1 (6 bases). The CDR3 consists of 13 residues. In germline, CDR1 is LGHNA, CDR2 YSLEER. Trimming took off 1 base at V and 8 bases at J, with 11 bases between the two ends. This CDR3 is CASSQGGQREAFF. CDR3 nucleotide sequence: TGCGCCAGCAGCCAAGGCGGACAGAGAGAAGCTTTCTTT.

In its sample, this clone was seen a few times. V is TRBV5-6 and J is TRBJ2-7, with D possibly being TRBD2 (6 bases). The length of the CDR3 is 14 residues. Germline CDR1 and CDR2: SGHDT and YYEEEE. The germline V and J ends were trimmed by 2 bases and 0 bases, with 9 bases remaining between them. The CDR3 here is CASSLGGISYEQYF. As DNA, the CDR3 is TGTGCCAGCAGCTTAGGCGGGATCTCCTACGAGCAGTACTTC.

This chain uses TRBV4-2 with TRBJ2-7, with TRBD2 matching over 7 bases. The CDR3 extends over 15 amino acids. Looked up from germline, CDR1 is LGHNA and CDR2 is YNFKEQ. V lost 5 bases and J lost 4; bases outside the gene matches: 11. CDR3 DNA: TGTGCCAGCAGCTCCGAGAGGGAGGGCCTATACGAGCAGTACTTC. The encoded protein is CASSSEREGLYEQYF.

The gene calls are TRBV5-4 and TRBJ2-5, with 11 bases fitting TRBD2. Trimming cost V 0 bases and J 4 bases; bases outside gene matches: 5. Germline assignment: CDR1 SGHNT and CDR2 YYREEE (reference sequence). This CDR3 contains 16 residues. Here the CDR3 DNA reads TGTGCCAGCAGCTTGGTGCTAGCGGGGGGCCTAGAGACCCAGTACTTC. It yields the protein CASSLVLAGGLETQYF.

The chain joins TRBV7-6 to TRBJ2-7; 10 bases map to TRBD1. Germline CDR1 is SGHVS and CDR2 is FNYEAQ. Unmatched junction bases numbered 6, after V lost 1 base and J lost 3 bases. The CDR3 length is 16 residues. In nucleotides, the CDR3 is TGTGCCAGCAGCTTAGGGTGGGGACAGGGGAACTACGAGCAGTACTTC. Translation: CASSLGWGQGNYEQYF.

V usage is TRBV5-1 and J usage is TRBJ2-1; TRBD2 aligns across 7 bases. The germline gives CDR1 SGHRS, CDR2 YFSETQ. The CDR3 sequence is 14 residues long. V was clipped by 4 bases and J by 2 bases; unmatched bases: 3. CDR3 nucleotides: TGCGCCAGCAGCCTAGCGGAGGCCTACAATGAGCAGTTCTTC. Translating gives CASSLAEAYNEQFF.

The rearrangement links TRBV13 to TRBJ1-6; a possible D gene is TRBD1 (5 bases). This CDR3 has 15 amino acids. Between the trimmed V and J ends, which lost 2 bases and 7 bases, there was a span of 12 bases. Germline CDR1 PRHDT, CDR2 FYEKMQ (reference sequence). CDR3 sequence (DNA): TGTGCCAGCAGCTTATACGGGGGTTTCAATTCACCCCTCCACTTT. It translates to CASSLYGGFNSPLHF.

The chain employs TRBV7-2 and TRBJ1-5; D call uncertain. V shed 0 bases and J shed 2 bases, with 8 bases lying between them. Germline CDR1 is SGHTA and CDR2 is FQGNSA. The length of the CDR3 is 15 residues. The DNA of the CDR3 is TGTGCCAGCAGCTTAGCAGGTTCTGGCAATCAGCCCCAGCATTTT. Its protein is CASSLAGSGNQPQHF.